This T cell receptor beta chain was identified during a study of blood T cell repertoires in COVID-19. As for the study in general: Sources were T cells, B-cell-depleted T cells, or PBMCs; the material itself was cDNA or gDNA.

This CDR3 is 13 amino acids long. CDR1 is SEHNR and CDR2 is FQNEAQ in the germline V gene (reference sequence). The germline V and J ends were trimmed by 1 base and 7 bases, with 7 bases remaining between them. Per the original data handling: From reference gene primer amplification, estimates of nucleated cell counts were derived. The protocol was immunoSEQ multiplex PCR, while the TCRdb copy is restricted to in-frame clones and leaves out a portion. From that table come the V and J calls and clone size; the DNA was used to work out D and trimming. Of about 81,000 clones in the sample, roughly four fifths are singletons; the top ten hold 6.5% to 8%.

The chain carries TRBV7-9 and TRBJ1-4; D not resolved. This TCR came from a human donor in a cohort sampled during active COVID-19. The sequencing input was peripheral blood. The CDR3, as DNA: TGTGCCAGCAGCTTAGGAGAGCGTGAAAAACTGTTTTTT. Its protein product is CASSLGEREKLFF.